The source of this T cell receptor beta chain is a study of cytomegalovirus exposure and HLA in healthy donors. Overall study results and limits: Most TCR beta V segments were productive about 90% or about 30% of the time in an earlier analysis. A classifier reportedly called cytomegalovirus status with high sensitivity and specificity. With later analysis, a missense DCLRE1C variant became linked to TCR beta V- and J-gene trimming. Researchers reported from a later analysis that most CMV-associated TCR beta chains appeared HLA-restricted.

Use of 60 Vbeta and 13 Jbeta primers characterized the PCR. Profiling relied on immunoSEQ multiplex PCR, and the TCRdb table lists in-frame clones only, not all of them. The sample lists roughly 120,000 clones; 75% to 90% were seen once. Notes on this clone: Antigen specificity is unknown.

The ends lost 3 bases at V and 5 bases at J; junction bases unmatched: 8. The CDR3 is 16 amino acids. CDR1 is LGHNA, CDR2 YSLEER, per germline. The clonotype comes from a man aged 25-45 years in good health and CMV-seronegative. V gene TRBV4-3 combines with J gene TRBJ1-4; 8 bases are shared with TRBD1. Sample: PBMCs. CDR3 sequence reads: CASSHPRRQGNEKLFF. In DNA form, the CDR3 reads TGCGCCAGCAGCCACCCCAGGAGACAGGGGAATGAAAAACTGTTTTTT.